The sequence of this TCR beta chain was determined in a study of CD8+CD57+ T cells in acquired aplastic anemia. Study information: Sorted CD4+ and CD8+ cells yielded around 3 ug of DNA on average. General study points: Patients and controls shared 25 to 35 CD8+ CDR3 sequences, highly expressed in patients. Any difference that existed in CD8+ Simpson's diversity between patients and controls was not significant.

In its sample, this clonotype was seen many times. Its specificity is unknown. According to the study, genomic DNA was the template for TCR beta VDJ and CDR3 profiling. TCRdb reanalysed the reads using MiXCR and keeps one entry per CDR3 protein. The repertoire consists of 250,000 to 350,000 distinct CDR3 sequences, with approximately 56% occurring once and the leading ten covering 8%. The specimen sequenced was sorted CD4+, CD8+, or CD8+CD57+ T cells (not recorded which) from PBMCs. The receptor comes from a human donor with severe aplastic anemia or a healthy control (not recorded which).

Here the CDR3 reads CASSSQGARETQYF. The CDR3 DNA follows: TGCGCCAGCAGCTCACAGGGGGCGAGGGAGACCCAGTACTTC. The chain uses TRBV5-1 and TRBJ2-5; TRBD1 matches 9 bases. The V gene end was trimmed by 3 bases and the J gene end by 5 bases; junction bases not matched to a gene: 5. There are 14 residues in the CDR3. Germline CDR1 reads SGHRS; CDR2 reads YFSETQ.